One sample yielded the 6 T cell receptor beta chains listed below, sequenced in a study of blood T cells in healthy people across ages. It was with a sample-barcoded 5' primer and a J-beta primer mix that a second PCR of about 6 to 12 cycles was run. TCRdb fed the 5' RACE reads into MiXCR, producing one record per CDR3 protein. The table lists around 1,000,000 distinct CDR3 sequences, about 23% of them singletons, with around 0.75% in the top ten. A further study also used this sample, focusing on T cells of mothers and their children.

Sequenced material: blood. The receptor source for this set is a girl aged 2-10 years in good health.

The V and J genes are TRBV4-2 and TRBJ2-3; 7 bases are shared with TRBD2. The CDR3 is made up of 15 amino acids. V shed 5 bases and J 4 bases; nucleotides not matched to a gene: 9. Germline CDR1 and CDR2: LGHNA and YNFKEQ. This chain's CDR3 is CASSGRAAWADTQYF. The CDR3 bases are TGTGCCAGCAGCGGGAGGGCCGCTTGGGCAGATACGCAGTATTTT.

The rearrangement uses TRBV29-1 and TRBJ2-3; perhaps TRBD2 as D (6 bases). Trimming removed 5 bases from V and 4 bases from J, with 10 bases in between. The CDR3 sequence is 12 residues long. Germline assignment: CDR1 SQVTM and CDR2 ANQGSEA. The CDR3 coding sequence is TGCAGCGTTCCGGGAGAGGCAGATACGCAGTATTTT. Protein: CSVPGEADTQYF.

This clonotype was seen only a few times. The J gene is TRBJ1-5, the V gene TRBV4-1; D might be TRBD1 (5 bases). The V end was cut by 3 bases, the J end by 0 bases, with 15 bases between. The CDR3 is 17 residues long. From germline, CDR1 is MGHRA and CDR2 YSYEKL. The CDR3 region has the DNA TGCGCCAGCAGCCATGGTACAGGAGGGCATAGCAATCAGCCCCAGCATTTT. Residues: CASSHGTGGHSNQPQHF.

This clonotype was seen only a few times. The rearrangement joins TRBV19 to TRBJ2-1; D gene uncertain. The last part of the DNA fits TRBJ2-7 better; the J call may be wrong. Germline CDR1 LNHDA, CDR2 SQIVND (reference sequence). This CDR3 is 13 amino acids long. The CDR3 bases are TGTGCCAGTAGTATAAAGGCTAACTACGAGCAGTACTTC. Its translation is CASSIKANYEQYF.

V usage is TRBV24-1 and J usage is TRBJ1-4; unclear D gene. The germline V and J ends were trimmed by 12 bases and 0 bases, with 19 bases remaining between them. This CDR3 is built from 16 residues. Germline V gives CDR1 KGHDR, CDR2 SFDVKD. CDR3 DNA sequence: TGTGCCGGGTGGGCAGGAGAAACTGCAACTAATGAAAAACTGTTTTTT. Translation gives CAGWAGETATNEKLFF.

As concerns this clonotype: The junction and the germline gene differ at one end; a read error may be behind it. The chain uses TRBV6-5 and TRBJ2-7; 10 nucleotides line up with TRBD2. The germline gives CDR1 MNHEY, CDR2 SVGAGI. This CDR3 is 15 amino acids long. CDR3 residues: CASRPLTSGFYERYF. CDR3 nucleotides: TGTGCCAGCAGACCTTTGACTAGCGGGTTCTACGAGCGGTACTTC.